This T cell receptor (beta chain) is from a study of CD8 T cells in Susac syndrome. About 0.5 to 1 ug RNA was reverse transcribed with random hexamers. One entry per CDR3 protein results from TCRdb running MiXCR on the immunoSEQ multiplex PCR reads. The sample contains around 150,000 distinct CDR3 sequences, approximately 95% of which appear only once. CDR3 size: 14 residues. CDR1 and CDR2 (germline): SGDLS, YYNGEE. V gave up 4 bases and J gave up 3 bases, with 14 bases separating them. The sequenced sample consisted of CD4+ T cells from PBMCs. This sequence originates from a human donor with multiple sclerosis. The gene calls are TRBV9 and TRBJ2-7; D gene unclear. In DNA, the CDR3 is TGTGCCAGCAGCCACGGCCCGGTGGGCTACGAGCAGTACTTC. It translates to CASSHGPVGYEQYF.